One sample yielded the 13 T cell receptor beta chains listed below, sequenced in a study of cytomegalovirus exposure and HLA in healthy donors. Sequenced by immunoSEQ multiplex PCR; TCRdb stores in-frame clones only, minus some. The table includes 200,000 to 250,000 clones, approximately 90% detected once. Input material: PBMCs. The receptors derive from a young woman in good health and CMV-seronegative.

V usage is TRBV19 and J usage is TRBJ2-1, with D perhaps matching TRBD2 (6 bases). The V gene lost 7 bases and the J gene lost 3 bases, with 16 bases spanning the gap. Germline assignment: CDR1 LNHDA and CDR2 SQIVND (reference sequence). This CDR3 comprises 15 residues. The DNA of the CDR3 is TGTGCCAGTAAGCCTGGCGGGGTCCTCTACAATGAGCAGTTCTTC. Its protein is CASKPGGVLYNEQFF.

The chain employs TRBV27 and TRBJ1-5; D is ambiguous. The CDR3 contains 15 residues. Germline CDR1 reads MNHEY; CDR2 reads SMNVEV (reference sequence). Trimming removed 2 bases from V and 0 bases from J, with 8 bases in between. The CDR3 nucleotides are TGTGCCAGCAGTTTAATCGCGAATAGCAATCAGCCCCAGCATTTT. Its translation is CASSLIANSNQPQHF.

The chain carries TRBV6-6 and TRBJ1-3; D perhaps matches TRBD1 (5 bases). Germline V gives CDR1 MNHNY, CDR2 SVGAGI (reference sequence). There are 14 residues in the CDR3. Trimming shortened V by 7 bases and J by 4 bases, and 14 bases separated the two germline ends. The CDR3 protein is CASMGGLDGNTIYF. The CDR3 nucleotides read TGTGCCAGCATGGGGGGGTTGGACGGAAACACCATATATTTT.

CDR3 region: CASSADRVSSQPQHF. As DNA, the CDR3 is TGTGCCAGCAGCGCGGACAGGGTATCGAGTCAGCCCCAGCATTTT. The V and J genes are TRBV5-8 and TRBJ1-5, with 8 positions matching TRBD1. V shed 4 bases and J 6 bases; nucleotides not matched to a gene: 9. This CDR3 region has 15 residues. Germline CDR1 reads SGHTS; CDR2 reads YDEGEE.

V gene TRBV6-5 combines with J gene TRBJ1-4; 8 bases line up with TRBD1. The CDR3 is 13 residues long. Trimming removed 6 bases from V and 8 bases from J; junction bases left unmatched: 5. CDR1 is MNHEY and CDR2 is SVGAGI in the germline V gene. The CDR3 here is CASRSGGEEKLFF. DNA for the CDR3: TGTGCCAGCAGATCAGGGGGCGAGGAAAAACTGTTTTTT.

V is TRBV6-1 and J is TRBJ2-7; D is unresolved. This CDR3 spans 11 amino acids. Trimming left V 7 bases short and J 4 bases short, with 8 bases between. Germline V CDR1 and CDR2: MNHNS, SASEGT. The CDR3 loop is CASTLRYEQYF. CDR3 sequence (DNA): TGTGCCAGCACCCTCCGGTACGAGCAGTACTTC.

The genes are TRBV5-1 and TRBJ1-1; D call uncertain. Germline-derived CDR1 and CDR2 are SGHRS and YFSETQ. Trimming cost V 1 base and J 0 bases, with 7 bases left between them. The CDR3 has 14 amino acids. CDR3: CASSLSQLNTEAFF. CDR3 sequence (DNA): TGCGCCAGCAGCTTGTCACAGCTGAACACTGAAGCTTTCTTT. Together with reference TRBV5-1 and TRBJ1-1, the CDR3 gives the full variable domain: KAGVTQTPRYLIKTRGQQVTLSCSPISGHRSVSWYQQTPGQGLQFLFEYFSETQRNKGNFPGRFSGRQFSNSRSEMNVSTLELGDSALYLCASSLSQLNTEAFFGQGTRLTVV.

The rearrangement links TRBV6-5 to TRBJ1-1; TRBD1 matches at 12 bases. This CDR3 has 16 amino acids. Germline CDR1 and CDR2: MNHEY and SVGAGI. J was trimmed by 6 bases and V by 4 bases; bases with no gene match: 9. CDR3 coding DNA: TGTGCCAGCAGTTTTGCATCCGGGACAGGGGGCCCTGAAGCTTTCTTT. It encodes CASSFASGTGGPEAFF.

The rearrangement links TRBV4-1 to TRBJ2-7; 10 positions match TRBD2. The CDR3 consists of 16 residues. The V gene end was trimmed by 4 bases and the J gene end by 0 bases; junction bases not matched to a gene: 6. Looked up from germline, CDR1 is MGHRA and CDR2 is YSYEKL. This chain's CDR3 is CASSPPLAGVSYEQYF. For the CDR3, the DNA is TGCGCCAGCAGCCCCCCGCTAGCGGGAGTCTCCTACGAGCAGTACTTC.

The chain carries TRBV10-1 and TRBJ2-2, with TRBD2 matching 14 bases. There are 15 residues in the CDR3. CDR1 and CDR2 from the germline V gene are WNHNN and SYGVQD (reference sequence). V trimming: 8 bases; J trimming: 6 bases; junction bases outside the gene matches: 5. The CDR3 DNA reads TGCGCCAGCCACTCGGGACTAGCGGGAGCCGGGGAGCTGTTTTTT. It yields the protein CASHSGLAGAGELFF.

V usage is TRBV5-4 and J usage is TRBJ2-3, with 7 bases that match TRBD1. CDR1 is SGHNT, CDR2 YYREEE, per germline (reference sequence). The CDR3 is 15 amino acids. With V trimmed by 2 bases and J by 3 bases, 6 bases remained unmatched. The CDR3 nucleotides read TGTGCCAGCAGCTTCCGACAGGGCCAAACAGATACGCAGTATTTT. Its protein product is CASSFRQGQTDTQYF. The full variable domain, rest sourced from reference TRBV5-4 and TRBJ2-3, is ETGVTQSPTHLIKTRGQQVTLRCSSQSGHNTVSWYQQALGQGPQFIFQYYREEENGRGNFPPRFSGLQFPNYSSELNVNALELDDSALYLCASSFRQGQTDTQYFGPGTRLTVL.

This chain uses TRBV6-5 with TRBJ2-1; TRBD2 might be the D (6 bases). Germline lookup yields CDR1 MNHEY and CDR2 SVGAGI. CDR3 size: 16 residues. Trimming shortened V by 4 bases and J by 1 base, and 14 bases separated the two germline ends. CDR3 region: CASSLRGGMSYNEQFF. CDR3 DNA: TGTGCCAGCAGTTTGAGAGGCGGGATGTCCTACAATGAGCAGTTCTTC.

V usage is TRBV28 and J usage is TRBJ1-5, with 8 positions matching TRBD1. Losses at the gene ends were 8 bases for V and 4 bases for J; bases not matched to a gene: 7. Germline V gene data show CDR1 as MDHEN and CDR2 as SYDVKM. The CDR3 totals 14 residues. For the CDR3, the DNA is TGTGCCAGCCGAGGGACAGGAGCTAATCAGCCCCAGCATTTT. Amino acids: CASRGTGANQPQHF.